The next 21 T cell receptor beta chains were all read from a single sample in a study of T cell changes during pregnancy in multiple sclerosis. Measured with immunoSEQ multiplex PCR; TCRdb has only the in-frame clones, and not every one. Among fewer than 60,000 clones listed, approximately 94% were seen once. The specimen was CD4+ T cells from peripheral blood mononuclear cells, collected in the third trimester of pregnancy. All receptors come from a female donor with multiple sclerosis, enrolled in a pregnancy study.

This clone has just one count. This chain links TRBV27 with TRBJ2-6; 7 bases align to TRBD1. Per the germline V gene, CDR1 is MNHEY and CDR2 is SMNVEV (reference sequence). The junction had 23 bases not matched to a gene; V was cut back by 6 bases and J by 0 bases. CDR3 length: 22 amino acids. The CDR3: CASSSDRRSPGQISSGANVLTF. CDR3 coding DNA: TGTGCCAGCAGCAGCGATAGAAGGTCCCCGGGACAGATTAGCTCTGGGGCCAACGTCCTGACTTTC.

This chain joins TRBV14 and TRBJ2-7, with 7 bases that match TRBD2. The CDR3 is 16 amino acids. CDR1 and CDR2 (germline): SGHDN, FVKESK. Trimming at V came to 1 base and at J to 0 bases, leaving 6 bases not matched to a gene. CDR3 in DNA: TGTGCCAGCAGCCAAGGACCGCGGGGGAGCTCCTACGAGCAGTACTTC. This sequence encodes CASSQGPRGSSYEQYF.

The V call is TRBV19, the J call TRBJ1-5; D perhaps matches TRBD1 (5 bases). CDR3 size: 15 residues. Trimming took 2 bases from V and 9 from J, leaving 17 bases between them. Per the germline V gene, CDR1 is LNHDA and CDR2 is SQIVND (reference sequence). The CDR3 nucleotides are TGTGCCAGTAGTATATCCTTGGGGCCGAAACTGCCCCAGCATTTT. Translated: CASSISLGPKLPQHF. Combining the CDR3 with reference TRBV19 and TRBJ1-5 gives the whole variable domain DGGITQSPKYLFRKEGQNVTLSCEQNLNHDAMYWYRQDPGQGLRLIYYSQIVNDFQKGDIAEGYSVSREKKESFPLTVTSAQKNPTAFYLCASSISLGPKLPQHFGDGTRLSIL.

J is TRBJ2-1 and V is TRBV19, with 9 bases identical to TRBD2. The length of the CDR3 is 16 residues. Germline V lookup: CDR1 LNHDA, CDR2 SQIVND (reference sequence). V lost 3 bases and J lost 7; bases outside the gene matches: 10. CDR3 loop: CASSISGGRWGNEQFF. CDR3 coding DNA: TGTGCCAGTAGTATTAGCGGGGGCCGCTGGGGGAATGAGCAGTTCTTC.

The gene calls are TRBV5-1 and TRBJ2-5; the D gene is possibly TRBD1 (6 bases). Deletions cut 0 bases from V and 5 bases from J, with 14 bases between. This CDR3 is built from 15 residues. CDR1 is SGHRS, CDR2 YFSETQ, per germline. CDR3 nucleotides: TGCGCCAGCAGCTTGGGATCGACAGGCACCGAGACCCAGTACTTC. Protein: CASSLGSTGTETQYF.

This chain links TRBV28 with TRBJ1-4, with 8 bases that match TRBD1. In germline, CDR1 is MDHEN, CDR2 SYDVKM. The CDR3 consists of 15 residues. The V and J ends lost 5 bases and 8 bases, in that order; junction bases with no gene match: 10. This CDR3 reads CASSRPGTGNEKLFF. The CDR3, as DNA: TGTGCCAGCAGTCGACCGGGGACAGGAAACGAAAAACTGTTTTTT.

The V gene is TRBV7-2, the J gene TRBJ1-2, with no clear D. CDR3 size: 13 residues. V lost 3 bases, J lost 3 bases, and 8 bases lay in between. CDR1 is SGHTA, CDR2 FQGNSA, per germline. The CDR3 DNA sequence: TGTGCCAGCAGCTTTCGAGAATACTATGGCTACACCTTC. It is translated as CASSFREYYGYTF.

This clone was detected only once. The chain joins TRBV6-1 to TRBJ2-5; 12 bases map to TRBD2. The CDR3 is 15 residues long. J gave up 5 bases and V 6 bases, and 7 bases lay outside the gene matches. Germline CDR1 and CDR2: MNHNS and SASEGT. The CDR3: CASSKTSGGWETQYF. DNA of the CDR3: TGTGCCAGCAGCAAGACTAGCGGGGGATGGGAGACCCAGTACTTC.

The chain combines TRBV5-1 with TRBJ2-3; TRBD2 agrees at 13 bases. Trimming removed 4 bases from V and 0 bases from J; junction bases left unmatched: 8. Germline V gene data show CDR1 as SGHRS and CDR2 as YFSETQ. This CDR3 is built from 18 residues. The chain's CDR3 is CASSLTSGGVISTDTQYF. The CDR3 nucleotides are TGCGCCAGCAGCCTAACTAGCGGGGGGGTTATAAGCACAGATACGCAGTATTTT.

The chain employs TRBV7-8 and TRBJ2-5, with D possibly being TRBD2 (6 bases). The CDR3 has 13 amino acids. Germline V gene lookup returns CDR1 SGHVS and CDR2 FQNEAQ. Trimming took off 3 bases at V and 5 bases at J, with 10 bases between the two ends. The CDR3: CASSLGRRETQYF. The CDR3 nucleotides are TGTGCCAGCAGCTTGGGGAGGAGGGAGACCCAGTACTTC.

In its sample, this clone was seen once. The chain employs TRBV14 and TRBJ1-2, with D unresolved. The germline V gene has CDR1 SGHDN and CDR2 FVKESK. The V and J ends lost 4 bases and 4 bases respectively, with 10 bases between them. The CDR3 contains 13 residues. The CDR3 loop reads CASSRTEAYGYTF. The CDR3 DNA is TGTGCCAGCAGCCGCACAGAAGCCTATGGCTACACCTTC.

CDR3 loop: CASSIDPTGSWYGYTF. The DNA of the CDR3 is TGTGCCAGTAGTATAGATCCGACAGGGTCCTGGTATGGCTACACCTTC. The chain links TRBV19 to TRBJ1-2; 7 nucleotides align to TRBD1. CDR1 and CDR2 (germline): LNHDA, SQIVND (reference sequence). This CDR3 comprises 16 residues. With 0 bases clipped from V and 5 bases from J, the junction kept 9 bases outside the gene matches.

V and J are TRBV7-2 and TRBJ1-2, with D unresolved. Germline CDR1 SGHTA, CDR2 FQGNSA. This CDR3 contains 16 residues. V gave up 5 bases and J gave up 5 bases, with 21 bases separating them. This chain's CDR3 is CASSPPGSPFRYGYTF. Here the CDR3 DNA reads TGTGCCAGCAGCCCCCCGGGATCTCCTTTTAGATATGGCTACACCTTC. Together with reference TRBV7-2 and TRBJ1-2, the CDR3 gives the full variable domain: GAGVSQSPSNKVTEKGKDVELRCDPISGHTALYWYRQSLGQGLEFLIYFQGNSAPDKSGLPSDRFSAERTGGSVSTLTIQRTQQEDSAVYLCASSPPGSPFRYGYTFGSGTRLTVV.

V and J are TRBV19 and TRBJ1-5, with a possible D match to TRBD1 (6 bases). Germline V gene data show CDR1 as LNHDA and CDR2 as SQIVND (reference sequence). CDR3 size: 16 residues. Trimming stripped 5 bases from V and 4 bases from J, with 18 bases between. The CDR3 DNA sequence: TGTGCCAGTAGTGCTCAAAGACAGGTCAATAATCAGCCCCAGCATTTT. Its protein product is CASSAQRQVNNQPQHF.

The V gene is TRBV7-2, the J gene TRBJ1-5; D uncertain. The germline V gene has CDR1 SGHTA and CDR2 FQGNSA. The germline V and J ends were trimmed by 5 bases and 0 bases, with 14 bases remaining between them. The CDR3 totals 16 residues. CDR3 DNA sequence: TGTGCCAGCAGCCTCTTAGGGAGGAATAGCAATCAGCCCCAGCATTTT. Its translation is CASSLLGRNSNQPQHF. Variable domain in full (rest from reference TRBV7-2 and TRBJ1-5): GAGVSQSPSNKVTEKGKDVELRCDPISGHTALYWYRQSLGQGLEFLIYFQGNSAPDKSGLPSDRFSAERTGGSVSTLTIQRTQQEDSAVYLCASSLLGRNSNQPQHFGDGTRLSIL.

This clone has just one count. The chain employs TRBV7-2 and TRBJ2-7; 7 bases are shared with TRBD1. The CDR3 sequence is 15 residues long. The V and J ends lost 5 bases and 4 bases, in that order; junction bases with no gene match: 11. Germline CDR1 is SGHTA and CDR2 is FQGNSA. CDR3 residues: CASSLQGTEHYEQYF. The DNA of the CDR3 is TGTGCCAGCAGCCTCCAAGGGACAGAGCATTACGAGCAGTACTTC.

The V and J genes are TRBV11-2 and TRBJ2-7; possibly TRBD2 for D (6 bases). The CDR3 is made up of 14 amino acids. The germline CDR1 and CDR2 sequences are SGHAT and FQNNGV. V lost 6 bases and J 6 bases, leaving 18 bases between the germline ends. The chain's CDR3 is CASSPGLQFPEQYF. In DNA form, the CDR3 reads TGTGCCAGCAGTCCGGGACTCCAATTTCCCGAGCAGTACTTC.

This clone showed up just once. V usage is TRBV28 and J usage is TRBJ1-1; weak D call: TRBD1 (6 bases). Germline V CDR1 and CDR2: MDHEN, SYDVKM. Trimming took off 5 bases at V and 4 bases at J, with 14 bases between the two ends. CDR3 length: 14 amino acids. The CDR3 DNA sequence: TGTGCCAGCAGTAGAGGGGGAGTAGGCACTGAAGCTTTCTTT. It is translated as CASSRGGVGTEAFF.

This chain joins TRBV18 and TRBJ2-2; tentative D call: TRBD1 (6 bases). CDR3 length equals 17 residues. Trimming pared 3 bases from V and 0 bases from J, leaving 14 bases between. The germline V gene encodes CDR1 KGHSH and CDR2 LQKENI. This CDR3 is CASSPLQGPANTGELFF. The DNA for the CDR3 is TGTGCCAGCTCACCCTTACAGGGCCCCGCGAACACCGGGGAGCTGTTTTTT.

The V gene is TRBV2, the J gene TRBJ2-7; TRBD2 aligns across 9 bases. The CDR3 runs to 17 residues. In germline, CDR1 is SNHLY, CDR2 FYNNEI. Germline trimming cut 0 bases from V and 3 bases from J; bases unmatched to any gene: 9. CDR3 residues: CASSEALLASGIYEQYF. In nucleotides, the CDR3 is TGTGCCAGCAGTGAAGCGCTTCTGGCTAGCGGGATCTACGAGCAGTACTTC.

V usage is TRBV14 and J usage is TRBJ2-5; 7 bases match TRBD2. Per germline, CDR1 SGHDN and CDR2 FVKESK. The ends lost 0 bases at V and 1 base at J; junction bases unmatched: 5. CDR3 length: 16 residues. The CDR3, as DNA: TGTGCCAGCAGCCAAGATCATGGGACTATCCAAGAGACCCAGTACTTC. Translation: CASSQDHGTIQETQYF.